The sequence of this TCR beta chain was determined in a study of T cells after yellow fever vaccination. TCRdb analysed the 5' RACE reads with MiXCR anew, one entry per CDR3 protein. This table holds fewer than 350,000 distinct CDR3 sequences, 3.6% found once. A few counts support this clonotype. CDR3 length: 16 residues. CDR1 MGHRA and CDR2 YSYEKL come from the germline V gene. V gave up 1 base and J gave up 6 bases; unmatched junction bases: 8. This receptor was identified in a man aged 18 to 35 who received the YFV17D yellow fever vaccine. The gene calls are TRBV4-1 and TRBJ2-2; TRBD1 matches at 7 bases. Source: PBMCs, taken on the day of the yellow fever booster vaccination. The CDR3 region is CASSQGWDSPPGELFF. The DNA of the CDR3 is TGCGCCAGCAGCCAAGGGTGGGACAGTCCCCCCGGGGAGCTGTTTTTT.